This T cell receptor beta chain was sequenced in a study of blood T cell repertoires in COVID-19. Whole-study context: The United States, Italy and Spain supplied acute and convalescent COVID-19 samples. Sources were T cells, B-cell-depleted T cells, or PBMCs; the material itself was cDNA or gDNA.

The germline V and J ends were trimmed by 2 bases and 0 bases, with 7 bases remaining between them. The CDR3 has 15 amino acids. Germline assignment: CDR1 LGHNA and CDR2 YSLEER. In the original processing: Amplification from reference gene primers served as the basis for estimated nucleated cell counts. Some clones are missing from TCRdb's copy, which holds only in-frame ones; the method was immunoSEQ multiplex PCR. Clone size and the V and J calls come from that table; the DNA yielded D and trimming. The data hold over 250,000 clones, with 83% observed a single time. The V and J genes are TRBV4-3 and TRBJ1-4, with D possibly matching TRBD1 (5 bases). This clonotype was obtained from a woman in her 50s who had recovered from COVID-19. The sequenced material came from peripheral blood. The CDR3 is CASSQWGATNEKLFF. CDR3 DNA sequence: TGCGCCAGCAGCCAATGGGGGGCAACTAATGAAAAACTGTTTTTT.